Listed below are T cell receptor beta chains from one sample, sequenced in a study of cytotoxic CD8 clonotypes in ibrutinib-treated CLL. The protocol was immunoSEQ multiplex PCR, while the TCRdb copy is restricted to in-frame clones and leaves out a portion. The sample shows 60,000 to 65,000 clones, approximately 57% of them seen only once. Sequenced material: PBMCs, taken after 12 months of ibrutinib treatment. Receptors originate from a human donor with chronic lymphocytic leukemia. Each CDR3 is given with its conserved first and last residue.

V gene: TRBV18
J gene: TRBJ2-3
CDR3 protein: CASSPRQGTTDTQYF

V gene: TRBV5-1
J gene: TRBJ1-2
CDR3 protein: CASSSTNPGQKDGYTF

V gene: TRBV13
J gene: TRBJ1-6
CDR3 protein: CASRLKGAYNSPLHF

V gene: TRBV6-5
J gene: TRBJ2-7
CDR3 protein: CASRGSGASYEQYF

V gene: TRBV2
J gene: TRBJ1-4
CDR3 protein: CASSTGGTGLKLFF

V gene: TRBV28
J gene: TRBJ1-5
CDR3 protein: CASSWRGTGVIEPQHF

V gene: TRBV7-6
J gene: TRBJ2-7
CDR3 protein: CASSPSAGGYEQYF

V gene: TRBV5-8
J gene: TRBJ1-5
CDR3 protein: CASSRAWPQHF

V gene: TRBV7-6
J gene: TRBJ2-1
CDR3 protein: CASSRVPYNEQFF

V gene: TRBV30
J gene: TRBJ2-5
CDR3 protein: CAWSVRANWETQYF

V gene: TRBV10-3
J gene: TRBJ2-5
CDR3 protein: CAISDWTGMVETQYF

V gene: TRBV28
J gene: TRBJ2-5
CDR3 protein: CASSLGTQYF

V gene: TRBV5-1
J gene: TRBJ2-5
CDR3 protein: CASSDTMGETQYF